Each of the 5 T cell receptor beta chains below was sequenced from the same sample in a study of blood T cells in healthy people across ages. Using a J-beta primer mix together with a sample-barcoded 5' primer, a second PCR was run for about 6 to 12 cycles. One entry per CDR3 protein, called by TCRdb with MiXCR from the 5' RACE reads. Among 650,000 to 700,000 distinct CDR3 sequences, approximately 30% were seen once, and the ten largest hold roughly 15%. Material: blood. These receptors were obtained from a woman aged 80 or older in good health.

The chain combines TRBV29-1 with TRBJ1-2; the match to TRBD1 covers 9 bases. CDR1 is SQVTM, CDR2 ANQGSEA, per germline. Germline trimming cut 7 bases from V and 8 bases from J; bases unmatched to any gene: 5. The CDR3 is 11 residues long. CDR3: CSAQGAQGYTF. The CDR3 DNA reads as TGCAGCGCACAGGGGGCGCAGGGCTACACCTTC.

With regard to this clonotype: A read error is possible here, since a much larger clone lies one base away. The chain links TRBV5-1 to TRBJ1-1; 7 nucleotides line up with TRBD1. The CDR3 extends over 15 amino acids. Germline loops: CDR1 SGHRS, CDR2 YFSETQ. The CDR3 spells CANSLTGREGTEAFF. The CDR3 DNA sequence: TGCGCCAACAGCTTGACAGGGCGAGAGGGTACTGAAGCTTTCTTT.

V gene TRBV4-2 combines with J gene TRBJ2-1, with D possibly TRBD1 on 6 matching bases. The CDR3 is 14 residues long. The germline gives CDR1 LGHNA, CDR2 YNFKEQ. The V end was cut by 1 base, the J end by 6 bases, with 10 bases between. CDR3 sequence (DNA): TGTGCCAGCAGCCAAGCCGGGACAAGCAATGAGCAGTTCTTC. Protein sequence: CASSQAGTSNEQFF.

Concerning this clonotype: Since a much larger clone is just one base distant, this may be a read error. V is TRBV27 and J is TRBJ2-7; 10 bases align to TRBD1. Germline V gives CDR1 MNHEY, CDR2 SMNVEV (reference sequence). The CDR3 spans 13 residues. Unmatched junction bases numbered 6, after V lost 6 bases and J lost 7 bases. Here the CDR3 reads CASRRGQGEEQYF. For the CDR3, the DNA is TGTGCCAGCAGGAGAGGACAGGGGGAGGAGCAGTACTTC.

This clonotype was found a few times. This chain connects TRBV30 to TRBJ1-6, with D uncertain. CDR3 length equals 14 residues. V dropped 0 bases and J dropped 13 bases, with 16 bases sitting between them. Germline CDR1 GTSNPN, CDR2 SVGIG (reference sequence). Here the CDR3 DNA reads TGTGCCTGGAGTGTTGGACGACGACTCTCGCCCCTCCACTTT. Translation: CAWSVGRRLSPLHF.